These T cell receptor beta chains were read from a single sample in a study of blood T cell repertoires in COVID-19. Clones were sequenced by immunoSEQ multiplex PCR, and TCRdb holds only the in-frame ones, with some missing. The data contain about 360,000 clones, around 83% of them singletons. Sequencing was done on a sample of peripheral blood. The receptors originated from a man aged 25-45 years with active or convalescent COVID-19. CDR3s include the opening cysteine and the closing phenylalanine or tryptophan. The D gene is left open where the match is weak. A row's size may be missing; if present it is once, few, many or a size class.

abundance: few
v_gene: TRBV28
d_gene: TRBD2
j_gene: TRBJ2-1
CDR3aa: CASRTSGAYNEQFF
CDR3nt: TGTGCCAGCAGGACTAGCGGGGCTTATAATGAGCAGTTCTTC

abundance: NA
v_gene: TRBV3-1/TRBV3-2
d_gene: NA
j_gene: TRBJ1-1
CDR3aa: CASRPQGNTEAFF
CDR3nt: TGTGCCAGCAGGCCACAGGGGAACACTGAAGCTTTCTTT

abundance: NA
v_gene: TRBV7-8
d_gene: NA
j_gene: TRBJ2-2
CDR3aa: CASRARDNTGELFF
CDR3nt: TGTGCCAGCAGGGCCCGTGATAACACCGGGGAGCTGTTTTTT

abundance: NA
v_gene: TRBV5-8
d_gene: NA
j_gene: TRBJ2-3
CDR3aa: CASSFGSEDTQYF
CDR3nt: TGTGCCAGCAGCTTCGGGAGTGAAGATACGCAGTATTTT

abundance: NA
v_gene: TRBV24-1
d_gene: NA
j_gene: TRBJ2-7
CDR3aa: CATSEAGAVYEQYF
CDR3nt: TGTGCCACCAGTGAGGCGGGCGCCGTCTACGAGCAGTACTTC

abundance: NA
v_gene: TRBV11-2
d_gene: NA
j_gene: TRBJ2-1
CDR3aa: CASSHLGNEQFF
CDR3nt: TGTGCCAGCAGCCACCTAGGAAATGAGCAGTTCTTC

abundance: NA
v_gene: TRBV27
d_gene: TRBD1
j_gene: TRBJ1-2
CDR3aa: CASSGLGQGGGGYTF
CDR3nt: TGTGCCAGCAGCGGTCTGGGACAGGGAGGAGGTGGCTACACCTTC

abundance: NA
v_gene: TRBV18
d_gene: NA
j_gene: TRBJ2-2
CDR3aa: CASSPPLANTGELFF
CDR3nt: TGTGCCAGCTCACCCCCTCTAGCGAACACCGGGGAGCTGTTTTTT

abundance: NA
v_gene: TRBV19
d_gene: TRBD1
j_gene: TRBJ1-6
CDR3aa: CASSIRRNRGSYNSPLHF
CDR3nt: TGTGCCAGTAGTATAAGGCGGAACAGGGGATCCTATAATTCACCCCTCCACTTT

abundance: NA
v_gene: TRBV2
d_gene: NA
j_gene: TRBJ1-6
CDR3aa: CASSGTQYNSPLHF
CDR3nt: TGTGCCAGCAGTGGGACACAATATAATTCACCCCTCCACTTT

abundance: NA
v_gene: TRBV28
d_gene: TRBD2
j_gene: TRBJ2-3
CDR3aa: CASSLTAGEGLHTDTQYF
CDR3nt: TGTGCCAGCAGTTTAACGGCGGGAGAAGGTCTACACACAGATACGCAGTATTTT

abundance: once
v_gene: TRBV24-1
d_gene: NA
j_gene: TRBJ1-3
CDR3aa: CATSDASDSESSGNTIYF
CDR3nt: TGTGCCACCAGTGATGCTTCGGACAGCGAAAGCTCTGGAAACACCATATATTTT

abundance: NA
v_gene: TRBV10-3
d_gene: TRBD1
j_gene: TRBJ1-2
CDR3aa: CAISEEQGARGYTF
CDR3nt: TGTGCCATCAGTGAGGAACAGGGGGCGCGCGGCTACACCTTC

abundance: once
v_gene: TRBV15
d_gene: NA
j_gene: TRBJ1-1
CDR3aa: CATSRDPVTEAFF
CDR3nt: TGTGCCACCAGCAGAGATCCGGTCACTGAAGCTTTCTTT

abundance: NA
v_gene: TRBV7-6
d_gene: TRBD2
j_gene: TRBJ2-7
CDR3aa: CASSTSGGPSAEQYF
CDR3nt: TGTGCCAGCAGCACTAGCGGGGGCCCGTCAGCTGAGCAGTACTTC

abundance: few
v_gene: TRBV28
d_gene: NA
j_gene: TRBJ2-3
CDR3aa: CASSSPKRTQYF
CDR3nt: TGTGCCAGCAGTTCCCCCAAGAGGACGCAGTATTTT

abundance: once
v_gene: TRBV29-1
d_gene: TRBD2
j_gene: TRBJ2-4
CDR3aa: CSPSVERGTLAKNIQYF
CDR3nt: TGCAGTCCTAGCGTTGAGCGGGGGACACTAGCCAAAAACATTCAGTACTTC

abundance: once
v_gene: TRBV6-5
d_gene: NA
j_gene: TRBJ1-6
CDR3aa: CASTSNGGNSPLHF
CDR3nt: TGTGCCAGCACCTCAAACGGGGGGAATTCACCCCTCCACTTT

abundance: NA
v_gene: TRBV4-1
d_gene: NA
j_gene: TRBJ2-3
CDR3aa: CASSQVQRARADTQYF
CDR3nt: TGCGCCAGCAGCCAAGTTCAAAGGGCCAGGGCTGATACGCAGTATTTT

abundance: NA
v_gene: TRBV19
d_gene: NA
j_gene: TRBJ1-3
CDR3aa: CASITGLGNTIYF
CDR3nt: TGTGCCAGTATCACAGGGCTCGGAAACACCATATATTTT